This passage covers 10 T cell receptor beta chains from one sample sequenced in a study of metastatic and nonmetastatic thyroid tumors. TCRdb re-analyzed the PCR reads through MiXCR. Of about 30,000 clones detected, roughly 30% appear once; the ten largest clones hold around 30%. Ahead of thyroid surgery, no patient had received treatment of any kind. Sequenced: blood. These TCRs come from a female donor with papillary thyroid cancer or a benign thyroid nodule (not recorded which). Some clones in this sample may be carry-over from other donors' samples.

This clone came up many times. The V gene is TRBV7-3, the J gene TRBJ2-3, with D unclear. The CDR3 is 15 residues long. Germline CDR1 is SGHTA and CDR2 is FQGTGA. V lost 3 bases, J lost 4 bases, and 14 bases lay in between. This CDR3 is CASSFLADAADTQYF. CDR3 coding DNA: TGTGCCAGCAGCTTCTTGGCAGACGCAGCAGATACGCAGTATTTT.

The genes are TRBV5-1 and TRBJ2-2; D is perhaps TRBD2 (7 bases). Germline CDR1 SGHRS, CDR2 YFSETQ. Trimming left V 4 bases short and J 5 bases short, with 15 bases between. The CDR3 length is 15 residues. CDR3 in DNA: TGCGCCAGCAGCGCCGGACTAGGGGGGACCGGGGAGCTGTTTTTT. Translating it yields CASSAGLGGTGELFF.

This clone rates as medium-sized. The chain combines TRBV6-5 with TRBJ2-2; D is undetermined. This CDR3 contains 17 residues. The ends were cut back, 2 bases at V and 0 bases at J, with 13 bases in the middle. CDR1 and CDR2 (germline): MNHEY, SVGAGI. In nucleotides, the CDR3 is TGTGCCAGCAGTTACAATTTGGTGAGAGCGAACACCGGGGAGCTGTTTTTT. Its protein is CASSYNLVRANTGELFF.

This chain uses TRBV11-2 with TRBJ2-6, with 7 bases that match TRBD2. J was trimmed by 0 bases and V by 5 bases; bases with no gene match: 10. Germline-derived CDR1 and CDR2 are SGHAT and FQNNGV. CDR3 size: 18 residues. The CDR3 region is CASSPSGGSSSGANVLTF. DNA for the CDR3: TGTGCCAGCAGCCCCTCGGGGGGTTCGAGCTCTGGGGCCAACGTCCTGACTTTC. The variable domain in full, with the rest retrieved from reference TRBV11-2 and TRBJ2-6, is EAGVAQSPRYKIIEKRQSVAFWCNPISGHATLYWYQQILGQGPKLLIQFQNNGVVDDSQLPKDRFSAERLKGVDSTLKIQPAKLEDSAVYLCASSPSGGSSSGANVLTFGAGSRLTVL.

Ten or more counts support this clone. The chain carries TRBV30 and TRBJ2-3; D not certain. The CDR3 covers 13 residues. CDR1 and CDR2 (germline): GTSNPN, SVGIG (reference sequence). Trimming left V 0 bases short and J 6 bases short, with 10 bases between. The CDR3 sequence: CAWSVGHGDTQYF. In DNA, the CDR3 is TGTGCCTGGAGTGTCGGTCACGGGGATACGCAGTATTTT.

V and J are TRBV6-2 or TRBV6-3 and TRBJ2-3; 10 nucleotides agree with TRBD1. Germline loops: CDR1 MNHEY, CDR2 SVGEGT. The CDR3 loop spans 14 amino acids. V lost 4 bases to trimming and J lost 4 bases; unmatched junction nucleotides: 2. CDR3 protein: CASSSGQGPDTQYF. The CDR3 bases are TGTGCCAGCAGTTCGGGACAGGGGCCAGATACGCAGTATTTT.

By its share, this clone is medium-sized (0.01 to 0.1%). V and J are TRBV28 and TRBJ2-3, with 14 bases aligning to TRBD2. Germline CDR1 and CDR2: MDHEN and SYDVKM. The CDR3 is 19 amino acids. Unmatched junction bases numbered 14, after V lost 5 bases and J lost 4 bases. The CDR3 nucleotides are TGTGCCAGCAGTAACCGTCCCGGGACTAGCGGGAGCGTGGCAGATACGCAGTATTTT. It specifies CASSNRPGTSGSVADTQYF.

A few counts support this clone. This sequence joins TRBV2 and TRBJ2-7; 7 positions agree with TRBD2. Losses at the gene ends were 8 bases for V and 5 bases for J; bases not matched to a gene: 15. The CDR3 has 15 amino acids. Germline-derived CDR1 and CDR2 are SNHLY and FYNNEI. CDR3: CASGPTSWKVNEQYF. CDR3 in DNA: TGTGCCAGCGGTCCGACTAGCTGGAAAGTCAACGAGCAGTACTTC.

The DNA for the CDR3 is TGTGCCAGCAGGGCCGGGACAGGGTTCTACGAGCAGTACTTC. Translating it yields CASRAGTGFYEQYF. The chain has TRBV28 and TRBJ2-7; 9 bases align to TRBD1. The germline CDR1 and CDR2 sequences are MDHEN and SYDVKM. V gave up 6 bases and J gave up 3 bases; unmatched junction bases: 6. The CDR3 has 14 amino acids. Filled out from reference TRBV28 and TRBJ2-7, the complete variable domain reads DVKVTQSSRYLVKRTGEKVFLECVQDMDHENMFWYRQDPGLGLRLIYFSYDVKMKEKGDIPEGYSVSREKKERFSLILESASTNQTSMYLCASRAGTGFYEQYFGPGTRLTVT.

This clone was observed a handful of times. This rearrangement joins TRBV5-4 to TRBJ2-6; possible D gene TRBD1, 6 bases. CDR1 is SGHNT and CDR2 is YYREEE in the germline V gene (reference sequence). Trimming removed 4 bases at V and 12 bases at J, with 14 bases between. The CDR3 runs 13 residues. The CDR3 DNA follows: TGTGCCAGCAGCACCGCAGGGGTCGGCGTCCTGACTTTC. It encodes CASSTAGVGVLTF.